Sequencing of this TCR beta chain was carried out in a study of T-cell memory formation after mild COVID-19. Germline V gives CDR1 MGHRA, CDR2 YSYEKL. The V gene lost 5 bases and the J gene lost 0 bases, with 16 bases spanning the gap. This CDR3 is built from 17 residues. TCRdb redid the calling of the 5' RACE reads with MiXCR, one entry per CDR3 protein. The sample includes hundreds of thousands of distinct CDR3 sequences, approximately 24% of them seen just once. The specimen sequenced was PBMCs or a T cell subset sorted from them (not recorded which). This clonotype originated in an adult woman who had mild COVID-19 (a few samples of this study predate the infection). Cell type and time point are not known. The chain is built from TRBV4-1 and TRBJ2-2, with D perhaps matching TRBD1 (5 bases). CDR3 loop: CASSAQGVPANTGELFF. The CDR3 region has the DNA TGCGCCAGCAGCGCTCAAGGGGTACCAGCGAACACCGGGGAGCTGTTTTTT.